This T cell receptor (beta chain) comes out of a study of shared clonotypes between healthy human individuals. The J segment lost 6 bases and the V segment lost 6 bases, leaving 5 bases of the junction unmatched. The CDR3 covers 13 residues. Germline V gene sequence: CDR1 LNHDA, CDR2 SQIVND (reference sequence). There were no recent acute infections or vaccinations among the donors, who were healthy HIV-negative adults. CD4+ cells underwent separation, giving CD45RA+ naive and CD45RA-negative memory subsets. The study's findings and limits: Relative to clonotypes present in all four donors, those not shared had lower generation probabilities.

This clone appeared once. The antigen remains unidentified. Data came from immunoSEQ multiplex PCR; TCRdb stores just in-frame clones and leaves some out. The sample yields over a million clones, 98% seen once. This rearrangement joins TRBV19 to TRBJ2-1, with 7 positions matching TRBD1. The receptor was derived from a man between 25 and 39 years old in good health. Sequenced input: naive CD4+ T cells sorted from blood. Subset of the sample: CD45RA+ positively selected. The DNA for the CDR3 is TGTGCCAGTAGGACCGCAGGGGGCAATGAGCAGTTCTTC. Amino acid sequence: CASRTAGGNEQFF.